This passage covers 9 T cell receptor beta chains from one sample sequenced in a study of T cells in tuberculosis. Sequenced by immunoSEQ multiplex PCR; TCRdb stores in-frame clones only, minus some. The sample carries 35,000 to 55,000 clones, about 96% recorded once. The source material was PBMCs. These receptors originate from a donor between 10 and 35 years old with latent tuberculosis or without tuberculosis infection.

V is TRBV25-1 and J is TRBJ2-4, with 9 bases lining up with TRBD2. This CDR3 has 18 amino acids. Germline V gives CDR1 MGHDK, CDR2 SYGVNS. Losses at the gene ends were 3 bases for V and 0 bases for J; bases not matched to a gene: 9. The CDR3 sequence: CASSDPRLAVLAKNIQYF. CDR3 nucleotide sequence: TGTGCCAGCAGTGACCCCCGACTAGCGGTTCTAGCCAAAAACATTCAGTACTTC.

This chain joins TRBV18 and TRBJ1-3; 9 bases map to TRBD1. The CDR3 covers 17 residues. Germline values: CDR1 KGHSH, CDR2 LQKENI. Trimming took 0 bases from V and 4 from J; bases not matched to a gene: 7. CDR3 amino acids: CASSPPRTGGYGNTIYF. Here the CDR3 DNA reads TGTGCCAGCTCACCACCGCGAACAGGGGGCTACGGAAACACCATATATTTT.

The chain uses TRBV6-5 and TRBJ1-4, with a weak D call TRBD1 (5 bases). CDR1 is MNHEY and CDR2 is SVGAGI in the germline V gene. V dropped 1 base and J dropped 4 bases, with 10 bases sitting between them. The CDR3 is made up of 15 amino acids. The CDR3 DNA reads as TGTGCCAGCAGTTACTTACGGGGGTTTAATGAAAAACTGTTTTTT. Protein product: CASSYLRGFNEKLFF.

The genes are TRBV5-4 and TRBJ1-1; possible D gene TRBD1, 6 bases. V was shortened by 6 bases and J by 4 bases, with 13 bases between the two germline ends. Germline V gene data show CDR1 as SGHNT and CDR2 as YYREEE (reference sequence). The CDR3 is 13 amino acids. The chain's CDR3 is CASTVTGSTEAFF. The CDR3, as DNA: TGTGCCAGCACCGTGACAGGCTCCACTGAAGCTTTCTTT.

The chain carries TRBV7-2 and TRBJ2-7; no clear D gene. The CDR3 totals 14 residues. In germline, CDR1 is SGHTA, CDR2 FQGNSA. V lost 4 bases, J lost 3 bases, and 13 bases lay in between. CDR3 bases: TGTGCCAGCAGCTCCCGGGTCCTCCACTACGAGCAGTACTTC. Translation: CASSSRVLHYEQYF.

The chain employs TRBV7-7 and TRBJ1-1; the D is unclear. This CDR3 region has 13 residues. The germline gives CDR1 SSHAT, CDR2 FNYEAQ (reference sequence). Trimming pared 5 bases from V and 3 bases from J, leaving 10 bases between. The CDR3 sequence: CASSLEADTEAFF. DNA of the CDR3: TGTGCCAGCAGCCTGGAGGCGGACACTGAAGCTTTCTTT.

The chain is built from TRBV4-1 and TRBJ1-2, with a weak D call TRBD1 (5 bases). Trimming removed 4 bases from V and 0 bases from J, with 18 bases in between. CDR3 length: 17 amino acids. In germline, CDR1 is MGHRA, CDR2 YSYEKL. The CDR3 protein is CASSPSGRLGANYGYTF. The DNA for the CDR3 is TGCGCCAGCAGCCCTAGCGGGCGGCTGGGGGCTAACTATGGCTACACCTTC.

The chain links TRBV10-1 to TRBJ1-1; D gene unclear. The CDR3 length is 13 residues. CDR1 and CDR2 (germline): WNHNN, SYGVQD (reference sequence). V was cut by 4 bases and J by 0 bases, with 6 bases left in between. The CDR3 loop is CASSVTLNTEAFF. Here the CDR3 DNA reads TGCGCCAGCAGTGTAACACTGAACACTGAAGCTTTCTTT.

The chain employs TRBV2 and TRBJ2-3; a weak D match, TRBD1 (5 bases). Trimming pared 5 bases from V and 0 bases from J, leaving 6 bases between. CDR1 is SNHLY and CDR2 is FYNNEI in the germline V gene. CDR3 size: 13 residues. CDR3 amino acids: CASSRGSTDTQYF. Here the CDR3 DNA reads TGTGCCAGCAGTAGGGGTAGCACAGATACGCAGTATTTT.